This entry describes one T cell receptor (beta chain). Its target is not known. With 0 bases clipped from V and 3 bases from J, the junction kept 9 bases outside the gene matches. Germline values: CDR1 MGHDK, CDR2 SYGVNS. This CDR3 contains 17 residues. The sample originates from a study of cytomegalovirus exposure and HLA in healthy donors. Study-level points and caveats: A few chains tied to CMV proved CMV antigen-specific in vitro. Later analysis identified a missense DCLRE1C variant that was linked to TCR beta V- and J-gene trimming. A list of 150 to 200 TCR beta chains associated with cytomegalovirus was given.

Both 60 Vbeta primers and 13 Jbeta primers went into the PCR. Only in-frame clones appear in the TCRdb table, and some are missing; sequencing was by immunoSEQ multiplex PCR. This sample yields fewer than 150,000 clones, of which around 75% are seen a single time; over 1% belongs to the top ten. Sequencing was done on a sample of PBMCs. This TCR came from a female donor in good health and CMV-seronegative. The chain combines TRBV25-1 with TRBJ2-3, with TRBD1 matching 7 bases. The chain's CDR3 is CASSEYATGRGTDTQYF. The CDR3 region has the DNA TGTGCCAGCAGTGAATATGCGACAGGGAGAGGGACAGATACGCAGTATTTT.